This T cell receptor beta chain was observed in a study of low-dose radiotherapy and immunotherapy resistance in tumors. Study summary: Across 26 weeks, 13 Gy in total went to Cohort 2, delivered as 1 Gy per fraction every two weeks. The regimen for patients comprised intravenous nivolumab 240 mg every two weeks plus intravenous ipilimumab 1 mg/kg every six weeks.

V lost 0 bases and J lost 6, with 9 bases in between. The CDR3 runs 14 residues. Germline CDR1 MNHEY, CDR2 SVGEGT. cDNA synthesis used a TRAV/TRBV-specific primer set for both chains. Both a constant-region primer and a V-primer adapter served to amplify TCRs across 20 to 25 PCR cycles. TCRdb independently ran MiXCR on the reads; one entry per CDR3 protein. The profile shows over 55,000 distinct CDR3 sequences, around 30% of them singletons. This clonotype was observed many times. Time point here: before trial treatment. Donors received a regimen that comprised nivolumab, ipilimumab, aspirin, low-dose cyclophosphamide and low-dose radiotherapy. Tumors of eligible patients were advanced, solid and lacking tumor-infiltrating lymphocytes.

The sample in question was PBMCs, obtained before treatment. This TCR derives from a female donor with ovarian cancer. The chain combines TRBV6-2 or TRBV6-3 with TRBJ2-1, with D perhaps matching TRBD2 (5 bases). The CDR3, as DNA: TGTGCCAGCAGTTACTCATTTGCGGGCAATGAGCAGTTCTTC. Translating it yields CASSYSFAGNEQFF.